This T cell receptor beta chain was found in a study of blood T cell repertoires in COVID-19. About the study: Both acute and convalescent COVID-19 samples were obtained from the United States, Italy and Spain. Sources were T cells, B-cell-depleted T cells, or PBMCs; the material itself was cDNA or gDNA.

Clones were sequenced by immunoSEQ multiplex PCR, and TCRdb holds only the in-frame ones, with some missing. The table lists about 250,000 clones, approximately 83% of them singletons. This clone was seen only a few times. Germline trimming cut 4 bases from V and 6 bases from J; bases unmatched to any gene: 6. The germline V gene encodes CDR1 SGHDT and CDR2 YYEEEE. CDR3 length: 14 amino acids. Sequenced sample: peripheral blood. The receptor was derived from a man in his forties with acute or convalescent COVID-19. The rearrangement links TRBV5-6 to TRBJ2-2; TRBD2 agrees at 7 bases. In DNA, the CDR3 is TGTGCCAGCAGCCTAGATAGCGGGCCCGGGGAGCTGTTTTTT. This sequence encodes CASSLDSGPGELFF.